The count of the clone carrying this TCR beta chain is one. These data are taken from a study of blood T cell repertoires in COVID-19. Overall study: From the United States, Italy and Spain came samples of acute and convalescent COVID-19.

The CDR3 spans 12 residues. Trimming left V 6 bases short and J 7 bases short, with 10 bases between. The germline V gene has CDR1 SGHTA and CDR2 FQGNSA. Original methodology: The authors estimated nucleated cell counts from reference gene primer amplification. Produced via immunoSEQ multiplex PCR; TCRdb's table is partial and in-frame only. The D gene and trimming were derived from the DNA, and the V and J assignments and clone size from that table. The sample holds some 47,000 clones; roughly 89% are singletons and the top ten take roughly 5.3%. The rearrangement joins TRBV7-2 to TRBJ2-4; D is unresolved. This TCR was recovered from a man aged 60 to 69 with active COVID-19. What was sequenced was peripheral blood. The CDR3 DNA is TGTGCCAGCAGTCTCGACTGGAACATTCAGTACTTC. Its protein is CASSLDWNIQYF.